This T cell receptor (beta chain) was sequenced for a study of blood T cell repertoires in COVID-19. Study information: The origin of the acute and convalescent COVID-19 samples was the United States, Italy and Spain. Sources were T cells, B-cell-depleted T cells, or PBMCs; the material itself was cDNA or gDNA.

This clone was seen once. Per the study methods: Amplifying reference gene primers gave estimates of nucleated cell counts. Assay used: immunoSEQ multiplex PCR; TCRdb lists only in-frame clones, some missing. The V and J calls and clone size are taken from that table; D and trimming were inferred from the DNA. The table has some 74,000 clones, more than 70% seen once. Germline V CDR1 and CDR2: GTSNPN, SVGIG (reference sequence). The CDR3 has 12 residues. V shed 3 bases and J shed 4 bases, with 9 bases lying between them. This chain uses TRBV30 with TRBJ1-2; unclear D gene. The source material was peripheral blood. The TCR comes from a man in his 70s with active or convalescent COVID-19. The CDR3 protein is CAWRRESYGYTF. In nucleotides, the CDR3 is TGTGCCTGGAGACGGGAAAGCTATGGCTACACCTTC.